Sequencing of this T cell receptor (beta chain) was carried out in a study of human T cells and chemical hapten exposure. Germline V gene sequence: CDR1 PRHDT, CDR2 FYEKMQ (reference sequence). This CDR3 has 16 amino acids. This clonotype appeared a few times. At one boundary the junction diverges from the germline segment, which might be a read error. Time point defined: pre-sensitization, week 0. Treatment described: therapeutic diphenylcyclopropenone sensitization with weekly scalp DPC. Each CDR3 protein is one row after TCRdb ran MiXCR on the RACE reads. Of 300,000 to 450,000 distinct CDR3 sequences in the sample, roughly 5% were seen once.

The V gene is TRBV13, the J gene TRBJ2-1; D perhaps matches TRBD2 (6 bases). The source of this sequence is a woman in her forties or fifties with alopecia areata. Some clones in this sample may be carry-over from other donors' samples. The sample consisted of whole blood, taken in connection with sensitization to the hapten diphenylcyclopropenone (DPC). The chain's CDR3 is CASSLLPGRGDNEQFF. CDR3 DNA sequence: TGTGCTAGCAGCTTACTTCCCGGCCGCGGGGACAATGAGCAGTTCTTC.